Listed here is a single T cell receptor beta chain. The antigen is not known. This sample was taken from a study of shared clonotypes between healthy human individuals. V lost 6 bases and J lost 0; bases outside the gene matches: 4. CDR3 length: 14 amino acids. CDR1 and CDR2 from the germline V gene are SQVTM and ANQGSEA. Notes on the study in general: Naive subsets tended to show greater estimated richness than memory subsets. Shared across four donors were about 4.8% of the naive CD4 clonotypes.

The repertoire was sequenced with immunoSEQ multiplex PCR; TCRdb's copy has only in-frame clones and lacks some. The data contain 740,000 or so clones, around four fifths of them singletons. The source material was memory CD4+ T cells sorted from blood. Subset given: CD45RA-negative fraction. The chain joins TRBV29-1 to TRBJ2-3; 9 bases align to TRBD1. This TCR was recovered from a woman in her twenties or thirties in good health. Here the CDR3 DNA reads TGCAGCGTCGCCGACAGGGGGAGCACAGATACGCAGTATTTT. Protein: CSVADRGSTDTQYF.